These 13 T cell receptor beta chains were all obtained from the same sample, sequenced in a study of OX40 agonist ivuxolimab in advanced cancers. Receptor amplification or capture employed the immunoSEQ multiplex PCR assay. Not all clones reach the TCRdb copy of this immuneACCESS table, which keeps in-frame sequences only. Checked studies attribute under half of the gap to unresolved V genes and leave the rest unexplained. The sample records 100,000 or so clones, 87% of which are singletons. The ten largest clones capture around 0.3% of the sample. The sample here was CD4+ or CD8+ T cells sorted from blood, taken in a trial of the OX40 agonist ivuxolimab. Source of these receptors: an adult with an advanced solid tumor such as melanoma, head and neck, liver or kidney cancer.

V usage is TRBV9 and J usage is TRBJ2-7; D unclear. Looked up from germline, CDR1 is SGDLS and CDR2 is YYNGEE. The CDR3 totals 15 residues. Trimming pared 4 bases from V and 0 bases from J, leaving 14 bases between. CDR3 in amino acids: CASSHTAASSYEQYF. The CDR3 DNA sequence: TGTGCCAGCAGCCATACAGCTGCGAGCTCCTACGAGCAGTACTTC. The variable domain in full, with the rest retrieved from reference TRBV9 and TRBJ2-7, is DSGVTQTPKHLITATGQRVTLRCSPRSGDLSVYWYQQSLDQGLQFLIQYYNGEERAKGNILERFSAQQFPDLHSELNLSSLELGDSALYFCASSHTAASSYEQYFGPGTRLTVT.

This clone was observed a handful of times. Germline and junction disagree at one end, which may indicate a read error. The rearrangement links TRBV30 to TRBJ1-6; no clear D gene. Germline-derived CDR1 and CDR2 are GTSNPN and SVGIG (reference sequence). This CDR3 contains 10 residues. CDR3 in DNA: TGTGCCTGGAGTGGGGCGGCATTAAACTTT. Its protein product is CAWSGAALNF.

The CDR3 here is CASLDRQGRKQPQHF. The CDR3 DNA follows: TGTGCCAGCCTGGACCGACAGGGAAGGAAACAGCCCCAGCATTTT. This chain joins TRBV6-1 and TRBJ1-5, with 7 bases lining up with TRBD1. J was trimmed by 7 bases and V by 8 bases; bases with no gene match: 14. The CDR3 runs 15 residues. The germline V gene encodes CDR1 MNHNS and CDR2 SASEGT.

As concerns this clone: The identical CDR3 is also encoded by other nucleotide sequences in the sample. This rearrangement joins TRBV5-1 to TRBJ2-7; the D is unclear. The CDR3 runs 13 residues. Trimming left V 0 bases short and J 0 bases short, with 4 bases between. Germline CDR1 and CDR2: SGHRS and YFSETQ. The DNA for the CDR3 is TGCGCCAGCAGCTTGGACGGCTCCTACGAGCAGTACTTC. As protein: CASSLDGSYEQYF. The full variable domain, rest sourced from reference TRBV5-1 and TRBJ2-7, is KAGVTQTPRYLIKTRGQQVTLSCSPISGHRSVSWYQQTPGQGLQFLFEYFSETQRNKGNFPGRFSGRQFSNSRSEMNVSTLELGDSALYLCASSLDGSYEQYFGPGTRLTVT.

This chain links TRBV21-1 with TRBJ1-6. TRBV21-1 is given as a pseudogene. CDR3 length: 13 residues. The CDR3 loop reads CASSKGSDSPLHF. For the CDR3, the DNA is TGTGCCAGCAGCAAAGGCTCCGATTCACCCCTCCACTTT.

The chain is built from TRBV10-2 and TRBJ1-4, with a possible D match to TRBD1 (5 bases). The CDR3 totals 14 residues. Germline loops: CDR1 WSHSY, CDR2 SAAADI. With 6 bases removed from V and 5 bases from J, the gap between germline ends came to 13 bases. DNA for the CDR3: TGCGCCAGCAGGGGGGTGGCGTTGAATGAAAAACTGTTTTTT. Its protein product is CASRGVALNEKLFF.

The V gene is TRBV5-4, the J gene TRBJ1-1; perhaps TRBD1 as D (5 bases). V dropped 2 bases and J dropped 1 base, with 12 bases sitting between them. This CDR3 has 15 amino acids. CDR1 is SGHNT and CDR2 is YYREEE in the germline V gene (reference sequence). CDR3 coding DNA: TGTGCCAGCAGCTTATTTGGCAGGGCGAACACTGAAGCTTTCTTT. Amino acids: CASSLFGRANTEAFF.

The chain employs TRBV6-5 and TRBJ1-2, with 7 bases aligning to TRBD1. The CDR3 is 14 amino acids. After removal of 8 bases from V and 3 bases from J, the junction contained 9 bases not matched to a gene. Per the germline V gene, CDR1 is MNHEY and CDR2 is SVGAGI. In DNA, the CDR3 is TGTGCCAGCCGCCGCCCGGGACAGCACTATGGCTACACCTTC. Amino acid sequence: CASRRPGQHYGYTF.

In DNA, the CDR3 is TGTGCCAGTAGTATCCAGCGGGGGATGTACGAGCAGTACTTC. This encodes CASSIQRGMYEQYF. The chain employs TRBV19 and TRBJ2-7; 8 nucleotides agree with TRBD2. After removal of 3 bases from V and 4 bases from J, the junction contained 5 bases not matched to a gene. This CDR3 region has 14 residues. Looked up from germline, CDR1 is LNHDA and CDR2 is SQIVND (reference sequence).

This rearrangement joins TRBV28 to TRBJ2-5, with 7 bases identical to TRBD1. Germline CDR1 and CDR2: MDHEN and SYDVKM. Unmatched junction bases numbered 5, after V lost 2 bases and J lost 5 bases. This CDR3 region has 14 residues. CDR3 nucleotide sequence: TGTGCCAGCAGTTTAGCAGGGGGTGGGGAGACCCAGTACTTC. Its protein is CASSLAGGGETQYF. Combining the CDR3 with reference TRBV28 and TRBJ2-5 gives the whole variable domain DVKVTQSSRYLVKRTGEKVFLECVQDMDHENMFWYRQDPGLGLRLIYFSYDVKMKEKGDIPEGYSVSREKKERFSLILESASTNQTSMYLCASSLAGGGETQYFGPGTRLLVL.

This chain links TRBV7-2 with TRBJ1-1; D gene unclear. CDR1 and CDR2 from the germline V gene are SGHTA and FQGNSA. V lost 5 bases to trimming and J lost 11 bases, with 12 bases between them. There are 11 residues in the CDR3. The CDR3 loop is CASSQGVVAFF. The CDR3 nucleotides are TGTGCCAGCAGCCAAGGCGTCGTCGCTTTCTTT.

The V gene is TRBV27, the J gene TRBJ2-3, with 8 bases fitting TRBD1. The CDR3 sequence is 17 residues long. J was trimmed by 3 bases and V by 5 bases; bases with no gene match: 13. The germline gives CDR1 MNHEY, CDR2 SMNVEV (reference sequence). CDR3 loop: CASSPETGAKGTDTQYF. CDR3 bases: TGTGCCAGCAGTCCCGAGACAGGGGCCAAAGGGACAGATACGCAGTATTTT.

The V and J genes are TRBV14 and TRBJ2-5; TRBD2 might be the D (6 bases). Germline CDR1 is SGHDN and CDR2 is FVKESK. Trimming stripped 0 bases from V and 5 bases from J, with 22 bases between. The length of the CDR3 is 18 residues. CDR3 amino acids: CASSQDFGFVGGSETQYF. CDR3 nucleotides: TGTGCCAGCAGCCAAGATTTTGGCTTTGTTGGAGGGTCCGAGACCCAGTACTTC.